This is a list of T cell receptor beta chains from one sample in a study of T cells in Graves' hyperthyroidism and ophthalmopathy. TCRdb called the multiplex PCR reads again in MiXCR, with one record for every CDR3 protein. The sample lists about 520,000 distinct CDR3 sequences; around a quarter were seen once. Specimen: blood. Receptors were obtained from a woman younger than 45 with Graves' ophthalmopathy. CDR3s include the opening cysteine and the closing phenylalanine or tryptophan. Fields, in order: clone size, D gene, V gene, J gene, CDR3 length, CDR3 protein, CDR3 DNA. The D gene is left open where the match is weak. A row's size may be missing; if present it is once, few, many or a size class.

>NA|TRBD1|TRBV3-1|TRBJ1-1|16
CASSLRQGGAGTEAFF
TGTGCCAGCAGCCTAAGACAGGGGGGCGCCGGGACTGAAGCTTTCTTT
>NA|NA|TRBV14|TRBJ2-7|13
CASSGASSYEQYF
TGTGCCAGCAGTGGGGCTAGCTCGTACGAGCAGTACTTC
>NA|NA|TRBV4-3|TRBJ2-7|16
CASSQDFNPGVGEQYF
TGCGCCAGCAGCCAAGATTTTAACCCGGGGGTGGGCGAGCAGTACTTC
>NA|TRBD2|TRBV11-2|TRBJ2-5|17
CASSRSLTSGVQETQYF
TGTGCCAGCAGCCGGTCCCTCACTAGCGGGGTCCAAGAGACCCAGTACTTC
>NA|NA|TRBV15|TRBJ2-7|13
CATSRFGLYEQYF
TGTGCCACCAGCAGATTTGGGTTATACGAGCAGTACTTC
>NA|NA|TRBV20-1|TRBJ1-2|12
CSARDEGQGYTF
TGCAGTGCTAGAGATGAAGGCCAAGGCTACACCTTC
>NA|TRBD1|TRBV12-3/TRBV12-4|TRBJ1-5|13
CASSKTGDQPQHF
TGTGCCAGCAGCAAAACAGGGGATCAGCCCCAGCATTTT
>many|NA|TRBV20-1|TRBJ1-5|14
CSARRLDTDQPQHF
TGCAGTGCTAGACGATTGGACACAGATCAGCCCCAGCATTTT
>NA|TRBD1|TRBV30|TRBJ2-7|12
CAFADRSYEQYF
TGTGCCTTTGCGGACAGGTCCTACGAGCAGTACTTC
>many|TRBD2|TRBV6-1|TRBJ2-7|18
CASSEDGLAGGLWNEQYF
TGTGCCAGCAGTGAAGACGGACTAGCGGGGGGGCTGTGGAACGAGCAGTACTTC
>NA|TRBD1|TRBV4-1|TRBJ2-7|17
CASSQYYSGTGFREQYF
TGCGCCAGCAGCCAATATTATTCCGGGACAGGATTTCGCGAGCAGTACTTC
>many|TRBD1|TRBV19|TRBJ1-1|16
CASSRRDRVWDTEAFF
TGTGCCAGTAGTCGCCGGGACAGGGTCTGGGACACTGAAGCTTTCTTT
>few|NA|TRBV10-3|TRBJ2-5|14
CATTPGGAQETQYF
TGTGCCACAACCCCTGGGGGGGCCCAAGAGACCCAGTACTTC
>many|NA|TRBV20-1|TRBJ1-1|12
CSARDVDIEAFF
TGCAGTGCTAGAGACGTTGACATTGAAGCTTTCTTT
>many|NA|TRBV2|TRBJ2-5|11
CASRVQETQYF
TGTGCCAGCAGGGTTCAAGAGACCCAGTACTTC
>many|NA|TRBV5-1|TRBJ1-2|14
CASSLLTGPYGYTF
TGCGCCAGCAGCTTGTTAACAGGGCCCTATGGCTACACCTTC
>many|NA|TRBV7-9|TRBJ1-2|15
CASSLVDRPNYGYTF
TGTGCCAGCAGCTTAGTCGACAGACCTAACTATGGCTACACCTTC
>many|TRBD1|TRBV5-1|TRBJ2-7|14
CASSTNRGPGEQYF
TGCGCCAGCAGCACCAACAGGGGGCCGGGGGAGCAGTACTTC
>few|NA|TRBV20-1|TRBJ2-6|18
CSATEEAGLISGANVLTF
TGCAGTGCCACAGAGGAGGCAGGGCTAATCTCTGGGGCCAACGTCCTGACTTTC
>few|NA|TRBV2|TRBJ2-4|14
CASNDDRAKNIKYF
TGTGCCAGCAATGACGACAGAGCCAAAAACATTAAGTACTTC
>few|NA|TRBV24-1|TRBJ1-5|18
CATSDFCDGQNQNQPQHF
TGTGCCACCAGTGATTTCTGTGATGGGCAGAACCAAAATCAGCCCCAGCATTTT
>many|TRBD1|TRBV12-3/TRBV12-4|TRBJ2-7|14
CASSLSDRGLEQYF
TGTGCCAGCAGTTTAAGTGACAGGGGGCTTGAGCAGTACTTC
>many|NA|TRBV28|TRBJ1-5|16
CASRREVGSFNQPQHF
TGTGCCAGCAGGCGGGAGGTGGGGTCGTTTAATCAGCCCCAGCATTTT
>many|NA|TRBV4-3|TRBJ1-2|15
CASSQGDRPQGGYTF
TGCGCCAGCAGCCAAGGAGACAGGCCCCAGGGCGGCTACACCTTC
>many|TRBD2|TRBV11-2|TRBJ2-5|18
CASSLGTSGGASVETQYF
TGTGCCAGCAGCTTAGGGACTAGCGGGGGGGCCTCTGTAGAGACCCAGTACTTC
>NA|NA|TRBV19|TRBJ1-5|13
CASSIDRVQPQHF
TGTGCCAGTAGTATAGATCGGGTTCAGCCCCAGCATTTT
>many|NA|TRBV6-1|TRBJ1-2|16
CASSENGEEGTYGYTF
TGTGCCAGCAGTGAAAATGGGGAGGAAGGAACCTATGGCTACACCTTC
>NA|NA|TRBV7-2|TRBJ1-5|15
CASSLFGNSNQPQHF
TGTGCCAGCAGCTTATTTGGGAACAGCAATCAGCCCCAGCATTTT
>once|NA|TRBV30|TRBJ1-2|12
CAWSSQIGTNTF
TGTGCCTGGAGTTCTCAAATAGGCACCAACACCTTC
>few|NA|TRBV20-1|TRBJ2-7|14
CSARDQPTTYEQYF
TGCAGTGCTAGAGATCAACCGACTACCTACGAGCAGTACTTC
>NA|TRBD2|TRBV29-1|TRBJ2-2|16
CSGGTSGSRNTGELFF
TGCAGCGGGGGGACTAGCGGGAGTAGGAACACCGGGGAGCTGTTTTTT
>NA|NA|TRBV10-3|TRBJ1-2|14
CAIRDEQGAYGYTF
TGTGCCATCAGGGACGAACAGGGAGCTTATGGCTACACCTTC
>few|NA|TRBV7-9|TRBJ1-1|12
CASTLFPGEFIF
TGTGCCAGCACCCTCTTCCCCGGGGAGTTTATCTTT
>NA|TRBD1|TRBV30|TRBJ1-2|13
CAWTLTGDYGYTF
TGTGCCTGGACCTTGACAGGGGACTATGGCTACACCTTC
>many|NA|TRBV12-3/TRBV12-4|TRBJ1-2|13
CASSSGRTNGYTF
TGTGCCAGCAGTTCGGGCAGGACGAATGGCTACACCTTC
>NA|TRBD2|TRBV7-2|TRBJ2-5|14
CASSVLAGVETQYF
TGTGCCAGCAGCGTACTAGCGGGAGTTGAGACCCAGTACTTC
>NA|NA|TRBV6-2/TRBV6-3|TRBJ1-1|14
CASSYLGSRTEAFF
TGTGCCAGCAGTTATCTGGGGTCGAGGACTGAAGCTTTCTTT
>many|NA|TRBV6-2/TRBV6-3|TRBJ2-2|15
CASSYAGRGTGELFF
TGTGCCAGCAGTTACGCGGGCCGGGGAACCGGGGAGCTGTTTTTT
>NA|TRBD1|TRBV7-9|TRBJ2-5|14
CASSLTRGSETQYF
TGTGCCAGCAGCTTAACCAGGGGGTCGGAGACCCAGTACTTC
>few|TRBD1|TRBV6-1|TRBJ2-7|13
CASNVRTGNEQYF
TGTGCCAGCAACGTCCGGACAGGCAACGAGCAGTACTTC
>few|NA|TRBV5-1|TRBJ1-2|15
CASSLADPGKYGYTF
TGCGCCAGCAGCTTGGCCGATCCGGGGAAGTATGGCTACACCTTC
>many|NA|TRBV10-3|TRBJ2-7|14
CAISESPDSYEQYF
TGTGCCATCAGTGAGTCCCCAGACTCCTACGAGCAGTACTTC
>many|NA|TRBV7-9|TRBJ2-5|14
CASSLDEGRETQYF
TGTGCCAGCAGCTTAGACGAGGGAAGAGAGACCCAGTACTTC
>many|NA|TRBV7-2|TRBJ2-7|13
CASSLAAHYEQYF
TGTGCCAGCAGCTTAGCGGCTCACTACGAGCAGTACTTC
>many|NA|TRBV5-1|TRBJ2-7|16
CASSSRDGGFSYEQYF
TGCGCCAGCAGCTCCCGGGACGGAGGATTCTCCTACGAGCAGTACTTC